The 7 T cell receptor beta chains in this list originate from one sample, sequenced in a study of T cells after yellow fever vaccination. TCRdb itself ran the 5' RACE reads through MiXCR, one entry per CDR3 protein. The profile covers approximately 300,000 distinct CDR3 sequences, with roughly 7% appearing a single time and over 15% taken by the ten largest. Specimen: PBMCs, collected roughly 46 days after the first yellow fever vaccination. The receptors here all came from a man aged 18 to 35 who received the YFV17D yellow fever vaccine.

The chain employs TRBV5-5 and TRBJ2-3; tentatively, D is TRBD2 (6 bases). The CDR3 loop spans 17 amino acids. The germline CDR1 and CDR2 sequences are SGHKS and YYEKEE (reference sequence). Trimming removed 1 base at V and 1 base at J, with 16 bases between. The CDR3 sequence: CASSLFAGGARTDTQYF. CDR3 in DNA: TGTGCCAGCAGCTTGTTCGCCGGCGGGGCCCGCACAGATACGCAGTATTTT.

This clonotype appeared a few times. This chain links TRBV20-1 with TRBJ2-5, with D perhaps TRBD1 (6 bases). With 5 bases removed from V and 1 base from J, the gap between germline ends came to 14 bases. Germline values: CDR1 DFQATT, CDR2 SNEGSKA (reference sequence). This CDR3 is built from 14 residues. The CDR3 loop is CSAPDRRGQETQYF. The DNA for the CDR3 is TGCAGTGCTCCGGACAGAAGAGGCCAAGAGACCCAGTACTTC.

V gene TRBV6-5 combines with J gene TRBJ1-1; D remains ambiguous. In germline, CDR1 is MNHEY, CDR2 SVGAGI. This CDR3 has 14 amino acids. V shed 2 bases and J shed 1 base, with 8 bases lying between them. The CDR3 region has the DNA TGTGCCAGCAGTTACAAACGGACGAACACTGAAGCTTTCTTT. Translated: CASSYKRTNTEAFF.

The V call is TRBV10-3, the J call TRBJ2-5; TRBD2 agrees at 9 bases. Germline V gene lookup returns CDR1 ENHRY and CDR2 SYGVKD. This CDR3 has 16 amino acids. J gave up 2 bases and V 2 bases, and 6 bases lay outside the gene matches. CDR3 loop: CAISENPLAGQETQYF. The CDR3 region has the DNA TGTGCCATCAGTGAGAATCCCCTAGCGGGGCAAGAGACCCAGTACTTC.

The J gene is TRBJ2-1, the V gene TRBV20-1; weak D call: TRBD1 (5 bases). Trimming left V 0 bases short and J 4 bases short, with 10 bases between. CDR3 size: 14 residues. Germline V gene lookup returns CDR1 DFQATT and CDR2 SNEGSKA (reference sequence). The CDR3 nucleotides read TGCAGTGCTAGAGATTGGGGCGGTTACAATGAGCAGTTCTTC. Protein: CSARDWGGYNEQFF.

This clonotype has just a few counts. The chain carries TRBV4-3 and TRBJ2-5, with 11 nucleotides matching TRBD2. Germline lookup yields CDR1 LGHNA and CDR2 YSLEER. The CDR3 covers 16 residues. Trimming removed 0 bases from V and 1 base from J; junction bases left unmatched: 1. This CDR3 reads CASSQDLAGGQETQYF. The CDR3 bases are TGCGCCAGCAGCCAAGATCTAGCGGGGGGCCAAGAGACCCAGTACTTC.

In this sample, this clonotype turned up many times. The chain is built from TRBV4-1 and TRBJ2-5; D is unclear. Germline V lookup: CDR1 MGHRA, CDR2 YSYEKL. The CDR3 is made up of 16 amino acids. Between the trimmed V and J ends, which lost 0 bases and 9 bases, there was a span of 20 bases. The CDR3 loop is CASSQDDATPSRPQYF. The CDR3 region has the DNA TGCGCCAGCAGCCAAGATGACGCCACGCCTAGTCGGCCCCAGTACTTC.